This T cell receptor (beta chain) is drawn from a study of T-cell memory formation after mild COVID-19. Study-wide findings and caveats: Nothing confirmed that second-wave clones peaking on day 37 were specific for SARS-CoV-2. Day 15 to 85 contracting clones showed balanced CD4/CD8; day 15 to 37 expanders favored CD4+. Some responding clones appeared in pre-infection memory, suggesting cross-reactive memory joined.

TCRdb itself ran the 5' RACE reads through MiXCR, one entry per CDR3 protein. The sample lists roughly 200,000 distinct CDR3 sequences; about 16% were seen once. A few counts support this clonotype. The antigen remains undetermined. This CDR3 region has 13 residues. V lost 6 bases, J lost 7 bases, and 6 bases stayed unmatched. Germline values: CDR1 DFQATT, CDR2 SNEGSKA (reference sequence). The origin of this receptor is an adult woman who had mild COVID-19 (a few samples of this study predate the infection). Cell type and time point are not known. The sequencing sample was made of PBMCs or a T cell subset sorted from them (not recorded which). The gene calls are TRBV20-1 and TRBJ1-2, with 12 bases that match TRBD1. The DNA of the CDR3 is TGCAGTGCGGGGGGACAGGGGGCCGGTGGCTACACCTTC. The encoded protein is CSAGGQGAGGYTF.